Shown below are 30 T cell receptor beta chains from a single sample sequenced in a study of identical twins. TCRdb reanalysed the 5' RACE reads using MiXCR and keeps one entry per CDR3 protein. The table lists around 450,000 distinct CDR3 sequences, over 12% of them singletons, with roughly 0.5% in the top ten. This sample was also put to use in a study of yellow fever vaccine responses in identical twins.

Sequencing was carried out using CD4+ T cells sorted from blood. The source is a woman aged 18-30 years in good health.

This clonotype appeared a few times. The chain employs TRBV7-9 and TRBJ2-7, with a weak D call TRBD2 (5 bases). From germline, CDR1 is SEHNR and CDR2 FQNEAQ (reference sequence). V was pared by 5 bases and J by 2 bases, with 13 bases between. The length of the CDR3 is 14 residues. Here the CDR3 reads CASSAIRGPYEQYF. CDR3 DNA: TGTGCCAGCAGCGCCATTCGGGGTCCCTACGAGCAGTACTTC.

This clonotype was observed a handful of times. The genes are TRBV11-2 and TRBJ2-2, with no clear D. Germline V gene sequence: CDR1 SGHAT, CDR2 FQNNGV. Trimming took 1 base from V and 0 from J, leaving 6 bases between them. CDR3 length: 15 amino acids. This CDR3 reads CASSLVRSNTGELFF. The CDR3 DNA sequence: TGTGCCAGCAGCTTAGTTCGATCGAACACCGGGGAGCTGTTTTTT.

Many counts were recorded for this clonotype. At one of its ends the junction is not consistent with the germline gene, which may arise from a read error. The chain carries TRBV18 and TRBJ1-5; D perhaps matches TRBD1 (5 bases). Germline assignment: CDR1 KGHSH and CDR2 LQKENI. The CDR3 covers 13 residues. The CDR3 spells CASSPGNNQPQHF. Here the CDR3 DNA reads TGCGCCAGCAGCCCAGGGAACAATCAGCCCCAGCATTTT.

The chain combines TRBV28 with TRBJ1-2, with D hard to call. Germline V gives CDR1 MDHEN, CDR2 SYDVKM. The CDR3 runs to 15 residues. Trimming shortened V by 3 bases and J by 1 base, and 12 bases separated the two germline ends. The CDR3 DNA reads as TGTGCCAGCAGTTTTGGAGGGTTCGTTAACTATGGCTACACCTTC. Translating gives CASSFGGFVNYGYTF.

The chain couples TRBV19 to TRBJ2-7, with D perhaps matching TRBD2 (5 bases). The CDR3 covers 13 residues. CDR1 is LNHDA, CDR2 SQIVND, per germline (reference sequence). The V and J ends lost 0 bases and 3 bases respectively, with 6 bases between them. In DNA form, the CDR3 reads TGTGCCAGTAGTATAGAGAGGGACTACGAGCAGTACTTC. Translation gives CASSIERDYEQYF.

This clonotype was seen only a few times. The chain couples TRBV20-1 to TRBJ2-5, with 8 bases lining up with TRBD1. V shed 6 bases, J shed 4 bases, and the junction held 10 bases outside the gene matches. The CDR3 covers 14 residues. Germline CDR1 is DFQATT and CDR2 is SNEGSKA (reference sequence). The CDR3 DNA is TGCAGTGCCGCGCTCCGGACAGGGCCAGAGACCCAGTACTTC. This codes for CSAALRTGPETQYF.

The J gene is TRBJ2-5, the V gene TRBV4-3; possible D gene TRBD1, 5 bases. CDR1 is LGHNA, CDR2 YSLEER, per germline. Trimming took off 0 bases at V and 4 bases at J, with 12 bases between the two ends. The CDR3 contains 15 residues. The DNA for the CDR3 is TGCGCCAGCAGCCAAGAGATGGGGCAGTCAGAGACCCAGTACTTC. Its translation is CASSQEMGQSETQYF.

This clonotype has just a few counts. CDR3 DNA: TGTGCCAGCCGGCTGGGCCCGCAAAACTACGAGCAGTACTTC. Its protein is CASRLGPQNYEQYF. The chain employs TRBV2 and TRBJ2-7; D remains ambiguous. Germline CDR1 SNHLY, CDR2 FYNNEI. The CDR3 is 14 residues long. Trimming left V 8 bases short and J 3 bases short, with 17 bases between.

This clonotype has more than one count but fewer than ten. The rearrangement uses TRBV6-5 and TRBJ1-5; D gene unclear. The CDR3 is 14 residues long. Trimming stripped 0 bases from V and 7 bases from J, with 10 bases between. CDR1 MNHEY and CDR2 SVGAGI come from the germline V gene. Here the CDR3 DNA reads TGTGCCAGCAGTTACTCCCCGGGAAACCAGCCCCAGCATTTT. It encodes CASSYSPGNQPQHF.

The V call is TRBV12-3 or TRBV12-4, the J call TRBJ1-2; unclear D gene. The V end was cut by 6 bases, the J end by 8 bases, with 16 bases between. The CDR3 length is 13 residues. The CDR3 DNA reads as TGTGCCAGCAGCCGGATAAGCCGATCGGGCTACACCTTC. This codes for CASSRISRSGYTF.

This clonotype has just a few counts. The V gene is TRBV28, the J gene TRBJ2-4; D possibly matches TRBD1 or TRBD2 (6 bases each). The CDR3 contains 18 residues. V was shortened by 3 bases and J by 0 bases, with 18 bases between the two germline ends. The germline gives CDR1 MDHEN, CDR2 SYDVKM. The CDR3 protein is CASSFYGGRNLAKNIQYF. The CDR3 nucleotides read TGTGCCAGCAGTTTCTATGGGGGGCGGAATCTAGCCAAAAACATTCAGTACTTC.

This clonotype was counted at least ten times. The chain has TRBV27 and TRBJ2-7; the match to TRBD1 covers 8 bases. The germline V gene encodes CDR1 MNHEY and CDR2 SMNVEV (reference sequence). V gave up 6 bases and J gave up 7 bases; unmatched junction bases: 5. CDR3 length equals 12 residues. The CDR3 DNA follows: TGTGCCAGCAGAAGAACAGGGGGTGAGCAGTACTTC. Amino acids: CASRRTGGEQYF.

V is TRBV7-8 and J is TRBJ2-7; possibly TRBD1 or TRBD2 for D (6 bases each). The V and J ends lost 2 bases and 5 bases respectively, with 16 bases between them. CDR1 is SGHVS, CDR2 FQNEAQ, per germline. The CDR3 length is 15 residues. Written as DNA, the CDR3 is TGTGCCAGCAGCTTACTTGGGGGGCGTAGCGACGAGCAGTACTTC. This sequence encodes CASSLLGGRSDEQYF.

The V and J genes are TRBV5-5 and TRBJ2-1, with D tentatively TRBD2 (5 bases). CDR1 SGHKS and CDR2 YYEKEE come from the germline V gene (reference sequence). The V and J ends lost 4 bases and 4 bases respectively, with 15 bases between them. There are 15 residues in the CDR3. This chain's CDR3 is CASSLALSGYNEQFF. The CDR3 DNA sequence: TGTGCCAGCAGCCTCGCCCTATCGGGGTACAATGAGCAGTTCTTC.

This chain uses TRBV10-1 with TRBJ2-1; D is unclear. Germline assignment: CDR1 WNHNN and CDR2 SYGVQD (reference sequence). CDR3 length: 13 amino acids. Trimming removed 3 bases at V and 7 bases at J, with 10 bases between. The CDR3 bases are TGCGCCAGCAGTGACCCACTTGGTAATGAGCAGTTCTTC. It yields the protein CASSDPLGNEQFF.

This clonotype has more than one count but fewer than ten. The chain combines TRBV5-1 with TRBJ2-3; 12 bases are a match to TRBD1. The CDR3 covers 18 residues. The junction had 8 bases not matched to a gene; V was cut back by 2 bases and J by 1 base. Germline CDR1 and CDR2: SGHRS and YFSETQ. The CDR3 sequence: CASSFTWGTGGRTDTQYF. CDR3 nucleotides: TGCGCCAGCAGCTTCACATGGGGGACAGGGGGCCGCACAGATACGCAGTATTTT.

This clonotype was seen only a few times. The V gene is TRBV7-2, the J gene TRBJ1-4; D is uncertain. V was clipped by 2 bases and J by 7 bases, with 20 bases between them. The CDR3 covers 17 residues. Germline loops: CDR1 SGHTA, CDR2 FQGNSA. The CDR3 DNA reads TGTGCCAGCAGCTTAATTGTCGGAACCCGGGGTGGTGAAAAACTGTTTTTT. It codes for CASSLIVGTRGGEKLFF.

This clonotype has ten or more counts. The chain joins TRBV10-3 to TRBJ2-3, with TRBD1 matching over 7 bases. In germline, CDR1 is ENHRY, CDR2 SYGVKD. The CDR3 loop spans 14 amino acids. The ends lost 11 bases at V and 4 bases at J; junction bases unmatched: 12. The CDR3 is CAVESKTGADTQYF. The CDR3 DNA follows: TGTGCCGTAGAAAGTAAAACAGGGGCAGATACGCAGTATTTT.

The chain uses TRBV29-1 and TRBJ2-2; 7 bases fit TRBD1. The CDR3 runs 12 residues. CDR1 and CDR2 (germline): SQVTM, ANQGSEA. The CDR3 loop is CATDRSNGELFF. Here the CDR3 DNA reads TGCGCAACGGACAGGTCAAACGGGGAGCTGTTTTTT.

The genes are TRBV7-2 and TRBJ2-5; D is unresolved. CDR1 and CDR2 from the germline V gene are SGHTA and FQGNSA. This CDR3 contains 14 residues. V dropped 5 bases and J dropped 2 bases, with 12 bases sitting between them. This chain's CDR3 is CASSGPGQQETQYF. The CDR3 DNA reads TGTGCCAGCAGCGGACCGGGCCAGCAAGAGACCCAGTACTTC.

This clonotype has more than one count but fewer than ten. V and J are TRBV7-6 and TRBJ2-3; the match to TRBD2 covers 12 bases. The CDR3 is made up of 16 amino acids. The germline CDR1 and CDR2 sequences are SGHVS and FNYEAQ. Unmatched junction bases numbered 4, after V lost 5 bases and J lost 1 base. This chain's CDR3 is CASSLLAGGRTDTQYF. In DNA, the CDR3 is TGTGCCAGCAGCCTACTAGCGGGAGGACGCACAGATACGCAGTATTTT.

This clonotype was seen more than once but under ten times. In nucleotides, the CDR3 is TGTGCCAGCAGTTCTCCGGGACTAGCGGGACATTACAATGAGCAGTTCTTC. Translated: CASSSPGLAGHYNEQFF. The genes are TRBV27 and TRBJ2-1, with 13 bases identical to TRBD2. Looked up from germline, CDR1 is MNHEY and CDR2 is SMNVEV (reference sequence). V was clipped by 4 bases and J by 4 bases; unmatched bases: 7. This CDR3 contains 17 residues.

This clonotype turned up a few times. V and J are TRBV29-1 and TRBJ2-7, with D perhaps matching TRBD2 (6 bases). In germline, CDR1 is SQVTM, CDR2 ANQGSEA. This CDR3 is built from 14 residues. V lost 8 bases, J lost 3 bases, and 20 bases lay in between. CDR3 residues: CSPGGGGAVYEQYF. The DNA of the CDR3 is TGCAGCCCAGGAGGAGGAGGGGCGGTCTACGAGCAGTACTTC.

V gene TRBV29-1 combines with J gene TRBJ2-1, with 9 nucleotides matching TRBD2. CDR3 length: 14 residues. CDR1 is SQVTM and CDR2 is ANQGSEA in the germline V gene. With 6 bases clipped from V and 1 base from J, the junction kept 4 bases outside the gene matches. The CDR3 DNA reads TGCAGCGTCGCGGGACTAGCTTCCTACAATGAGCAGTTCTTC. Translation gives CSVAGLASYNEQFF.

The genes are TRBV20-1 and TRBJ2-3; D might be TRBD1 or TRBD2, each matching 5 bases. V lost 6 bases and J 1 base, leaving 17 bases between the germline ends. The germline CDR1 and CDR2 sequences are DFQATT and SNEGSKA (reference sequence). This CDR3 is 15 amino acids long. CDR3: CSADGMGRGTDTQYF. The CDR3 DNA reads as TGCAGTGCGGATGGGATGGGGCGGGGCACAGATACGCAGTATTTT.

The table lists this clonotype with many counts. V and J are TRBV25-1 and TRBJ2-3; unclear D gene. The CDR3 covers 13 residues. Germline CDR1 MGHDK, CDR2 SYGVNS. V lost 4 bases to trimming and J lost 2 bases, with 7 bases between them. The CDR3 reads CASSGTFTDTQYF. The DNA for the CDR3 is TGTGCCAGCAGTGGGACCTTCACAGATACGCAGTATTTT.

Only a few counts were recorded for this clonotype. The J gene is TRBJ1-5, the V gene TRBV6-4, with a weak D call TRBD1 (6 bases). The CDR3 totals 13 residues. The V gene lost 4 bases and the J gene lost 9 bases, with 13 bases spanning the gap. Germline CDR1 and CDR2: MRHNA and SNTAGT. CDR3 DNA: TGTGCCAGCAGTGGTAGTGTAGGGGGGCCCCAGCATTTT. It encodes CASSGSVGGPQHF.

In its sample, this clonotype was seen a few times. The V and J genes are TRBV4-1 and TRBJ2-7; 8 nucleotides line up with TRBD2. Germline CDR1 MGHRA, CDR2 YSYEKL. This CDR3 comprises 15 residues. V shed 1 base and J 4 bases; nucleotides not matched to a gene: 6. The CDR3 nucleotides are TGCGCCAGCAGCCAAGGGGTAGCGGGGCCGTACGAGCAGTACTTC. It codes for CASSQGVAGPYEQYF.

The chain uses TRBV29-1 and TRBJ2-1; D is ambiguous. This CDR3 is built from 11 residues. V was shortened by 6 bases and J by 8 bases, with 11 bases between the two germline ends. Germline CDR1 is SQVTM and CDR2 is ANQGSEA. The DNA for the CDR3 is TGCAGCGTGCTCAGACTTGATGAGCAGTTCTTC. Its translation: CSVLRLDEQFF.

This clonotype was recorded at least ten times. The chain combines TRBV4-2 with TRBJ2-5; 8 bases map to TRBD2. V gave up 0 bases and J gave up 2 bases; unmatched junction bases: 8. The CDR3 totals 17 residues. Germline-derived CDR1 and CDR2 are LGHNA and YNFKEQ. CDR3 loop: CASSQDSAGGPQETQYF. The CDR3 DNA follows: TGTGCCAGCAGCCAAGATAGCGCGGGGGGACCACAAGAGACCCAGTACTTC.